Listed here are 25 T cell receptor beta chains from one sample, sequenced in a study of blood T cell repertoires in COVID-19. Measured with immunoSEQ multiplex PCR; TCRdb has only the in-frame clones, and not every one. The sample has 100,000 to 150,000 clones; roughly 91% are singletons. Sequenced: peripheral blood. The receptors originated from a human donor in a cohort sampled during active COVID-19.

V usage is TRBV27 and J usage is TRBJ1-3, with 7 bases lining up with TRBD1. Germline assignment: CDR1 MNHEY and CDR2 SMNVEV (reference sequence). The CDR3 runs 13 residues. Unmatched junction bases numbered 1, after V lost 4 bases and J lost 4 bases. The CDR3 nucleotides are TGTGCCAGCAGTTGGACAGGCGGAAACACCATATATTTT. Its translation: CASSWTGGNTIYF.

J is TRBJ2-5 and V is TRBV5-1; maybe TRBD1 (6 bases). V dropped 3 bases and J dropped 5 bases, with 17 bases sitting between them. This CDR3 spans 15 amino acids. The germline gives CDR1 SGHRS, CDR2 YFSETQ. DNA of the CDR3: TGCGCCAGCAGCTCGGGTTGGGGGCTGGGTGAGACCCAGTACTTC. Protein sequence: CASSSGWGLGETQYF.

This rearrangement joins TRBV24-1 to TRBJ2-5; 8 nucleotides agree with TRBD2. Trimming took 7 bases from V and 3 from J; bases not matched to a gene: 18. Germline assignment: CDR1 KGHDR and CDR2 SFDVKD. This CDR3 contains 18 residues. CDR3 sequence (DNA): TGTGCCACCAGGGCCCGGGGAGGGAGCGGGGGCGGCGAAGAGACCCAGTACTTC. This sequence encodes CATRARGGSGGGEETQYF.

The J gene is TRBJ2-1, the V gene TRBV11-3; TRBD1 aligns across 7 bases. The V segment lost 5 bases and the J segment 4 bases; nucleotides outside the gene matches: 5. Germline V gene data show CDR1 as SGHNT and CDR2 as YENEEA. This CDR3 is 14 amino acids long. The CDR3 protein is CASSTGTEYNEQFF. The CDR3 region has the DNA TGTGCCAGCAGCACCGGGACAGAGTACAATGAGCAGTTCTTC.

As for this clone: The identical CDR3 is also encoded by other nucleotide sequences in the sample. The rearrangement uses TRBV5-1 and TRBJ2-5, with 9 bases lining up with TRBD1. This CDR3 contains 14 residues. V gave up 4 bases and J gave up 2 bases; unmatched junction bases: 3. CDR1 SGHRS and CDR2 YFSETQ come from the germline V gene. Here the CDR3 reads CASSLGQGQETQYF. The DNA of the CDR3 is TGCGCCAGCAGCCTAGGACAGGGGCAAGAGACCCAGTACTTC.

The chain links TRBV2 to TRBJ1-2; tentative D call: TRBD1 (6 bases). Trimming shortened V by 3 bases and J by 8 bases, and 16 bases separated the two germline ends. The CDR3 totals 14 residues. Looked up from germline, CDR1 is SNHLY and CDR2 is FYNNEI. CDR3 sequence reads: CASSEWLGARGYTF. The CDR3 nucleotides are TGTGCCAGCAGTGAGTGGTTGGGGGCTCGGGGCTACACCTTC.

DNA for the CDR3: TGTGCCAGCAGTGCGGGACAGCCTAACTATGGCTACACCTTC. Protein sequence: CASSAGQPNYGYTF. The V and J genes are TRBV6-4 and TRBJ1-2; the match to TRBD1 covers 7 bases. The CDR3 loop spans 14 amino acids. J lost 0 bases, V lost 4 bases, and 2 bases had no gene match. The germline gives CDR1 MRHNA, CDR2 SNTAGT.

Only a few counts were recorded for this clone. The chain couples TRBV30 to TRBJ1-2; possibly TRBD1 for D (6 bases). V lost 3 bases, J lost 6 bases, and 14 bases lay in between. CDR3 length equals 13 residues. The germline gives CDR1 GTSNPN, CDR2 SVGIG (reference sequence). This CDR3 reads CAWRGGAGHGYTF. For the CDR3, the DNA is TGTGCCTGGAGAGGGGGGGCAGGGCATGGCTACACCTTC.

The chain is built from TRBV5-5 and TRBJ2-2; D might be TRBD1 (6 bases). The CDR3 sequence is 18 residues long. Germline loops: CDR1 SGHKS, CDR2 YYEKEE (reference sequence). The V end was cut by 4 bases, the J end by 3 bases, with 22 bases between. The CDR3 spells CASSRHVSNRVDTGELFF. DNA for the CDR3: TGTGCCAGCAGCCGTCACGTTTCCAACAGGGTGGACACCGGGGAGCTGTTTTTT.

This clone occurred once. This sequence joins TRBV1 and TRBJ2-1; no check of the table's D call, TRBD2, against the DNA was made. TRBV1 is listed as a pseudogene. This CDR3 comprises 20 residues. CDR3 residues: CTSSLPHDGLAGGIGNEQFF. The CDR3 nucleotides read TGCACCAGCAGCCTACCCCACGACGGGCTAGCGGGGGGAATTGGTAATGAGCAGTTCTTC.

The chain combines TRBV28 with TRBJ2-1; D possibly corresponds to TRBD2 (6 bases). The CDR3 runs 18 residues. Germline CDR1 and CDR2: MDHEN and SYDVKM. Trimming took 6 bases from V and 9 from J, leaving 30 bases between them. This CDR3 is CASSPQPSRDLTFCEQFF. CDR3 DNA: TGTGCCAGCAGCCCTCAACCGTCCCGGGACTTGACTTTTTGTGAGCAGTTCTTC.

To note about this clone: Other DNA sequences in this specimen translate into the identical CDR3. V is TRBV5-1 and J is TRBJ1-2; perhaps TRBD1 as D (5 bases). Germline V CDR1 and CDR2: SGHRS, YFSETQ. The CDR3 covers 14 residues. With 4 bases removed from V and 0 bases from J, the gap between germline ends came to 10 bases. CDR3 sequence reads: CASSLGQSNYGYTF. As DNA, the CDR3 is TGCGCCAGCAGCCTCGGACAATCTAACTATGGCTACACCTTC.

This rearrangement joins TRBV27 to TRBJ2-5; 10 bases match TRBD2. The CDR3 spans 15 residues. Germline CDR1 and CDR2: MNHEY and SMNVEV (reference sequence). The V segment lost 5 bases and the J segment 2 bases; nucleotides outside the gene matches: 5. CDR3 in amino acids: CASSTTSGRQETQYF. For the CDR3, the DNA is TGTGCCAGCAGTACGACTAGCGGGCGGCAAGAGACCCAGTACTTC.

The chain links TRBV7-2 to TRBJ1-1, with a tentative D call TRBD1 (5 bases). CDR3 length: 15 residues. Germline CDR1 SGHTA, CDR2 FQGNSA. The V end was cut by 5 bases, the J end by 3 bases, with 16 bases between. This CDR3 is CASSPTSTAYTEAFF. The DNA for the CDR3 is TGTGCCAGCAGCCCCACATCGACAGCATACACTGAAGCTTTCTTT.

The chain links TRBV7-9 to TRBJ1-2, with TRBD1 identical over 9 bases. V shed 2 bases and J 2 bases; nucleotides not matched to a gene: 12. From germline, CDR1 is SEHNR and CDR2 FQNEAQ (reference sequence). The CDR3 consists of 18 residues. The CDR3 here is CASSLSEVTGGTNYGYTF. CDR3 in DNA: TGTGCCAGCAGCTTAAGCGAGGTGACAGGGGGAACGAACTATGGCTACACCTTC.

V gene TRBV18 combines with J gene TRBJ1-1, with 12 bases identical to TRBD1. The V and J ends lost 2 bases and 0 bases, in that order; junction bases with no gene match: 4. Per germline, CDR1 KGHSH and CDR2 LQKENI. The CDR3 runs to 17 residues. The CDR3 spells CASSPGDRGRVNTEAFF. The CDR3 DNA is TGTGCCAGCTCACCAGGGGACAGGGGGCGGGTGAACACTGAAGCTTTCTTT.

The V and J genes are TRBV24-1 and TRBJ2-3; 7 bases fit TRBD1. J gave up 2 bases and V 7 bases, and 5 bases lay outside the gene matches. CDR1 and CDR2 from the germline V gene are KGHDR and SFDVKD. This CDR3 spans 14 amino acids. Here the CDR3 DNA reads TGTGCCACCAGGGCAGGGGGTATCACAGATACGCAGTATTTT. This encodes CATRAGGITDTQYF.

The rearrangement uses TRBV5-1 and TRBJ1-4; the match to TRBD1 covers 10 bases. Germline V gene data show CDR1 as SGHRS and CDR2 as YFSETQ. Losses at the gene ends were 4 bases for V and 8 bases for J; bases not matched to a gene: 5. CDR3 length equals 14 residues. CDR3 DNA: TGCGCCAGCAGCAGGGGACAGGGGTGGGAAAAACTGTTTTTT. Translation gives CASSRGQGWEKLFF.

The chain combines TRBV3-1 (or the pseudogene TRBV3-2) with TRBJ2-2, with 8 positions matching TRBD2. Germline assignment: CDR1 LGHDT and CDR2 YNNKEL (reference sequence). V shed 0 bases and J 5 bases; nucleotides not matched to a gene: 8. The CDR3 has 17 residues. The CDR3 nucleotides read TGTGCCAGCAGCCAAGAACGTTATAGCGGGGAGACCGGGGAGCTGTTTTTT. This codes for CASSQERYSGETGELFF.

This clone was counted once. The genes are TRBV11-3 and TRBJ2-2, with 7 bases fitting TRBD1. V was clipped by 4 bases and J by 4 bases; unmatched bases: 9. The CDR3 contains 16 residues. Germline CDR1 SGHNT, CDR2 YENEEA. The chain's CDR3 is CASSSGTALGTGELFF. DNA of the CDR3: TGTGCCAGCAGCTCGGGGACAGCACTCGGCACCGGGGAGCTGTTTTTT.

The gene calls are TRBV7-9 and TRBJ2-7; D perhaps matches TRBD2 (5 bases). V lost 1 base to trimming and J lost 6 bases, with 13 bases between them. CDR3 length: 14 residues. The germline CDR1 and CDR2 sequences are SEHNR and FQNEAQ (reference sequence). The CDR3, as DNA: TGTGCCAGCAGCTTAGTTGGGTCGCGGGTCGAGCAGTACTTC. Amino acid sequence: CASSLVGSRVEQYF.

The rearrangement links TRBV28 to TRBJ1-1; 10 bases are shared with TRBD1. This CDR3 spans 14 amino acids. With V trimmed by 6 bases and J by 3 bases, 4 bases remained unmatched. CDR1 is MDHEN, CDR2 SYDVKM, per germline. The CDR3 sequence is CASSDRGPDTEAFF. In nucleotides, the CDR3 is TGTGCCAGCAGCGACAGGGGGCCGGACACTGAAGCTTTCTTT.

V and J are TRBV19 and TRBJ2-1; 7 positions agree with TRBD2. Trimming at V came to 3 bases and at J to 9 bases, leaving 8 bases not matched to a gene. Germline V gives CDR1 LNHDA, CDR2 SQIVND (reference sequence). The length of the CDR3 is 14 residues. The CDR3 DNA reads as TGTGCCAGTAGTATCGGGACTATCTCCAGTGAGCAGTTCTTC. It yields the protein CASSIGTISSEQFF.

The chain has TRBV10-2 and TRBJ1-4, with 10 nucleotides matching TRBD1. CDR1 is WSHSY, CDR2 SAAADI, per germline. The CDR3 is 17 residues long. Trimming at V came to 6 bases and at J to 4 bases, leaving 11 bases not matched to a gene. The CDR3 DNA follows: TGCGCCAGCAGGGAAGCCGGGACAGGGGCGAGTAATGAAAAACTGTTTTTT. Its protein product is CASREAGTGASNEKLFF.

Notes on this clone: At one end the junction does not follow the germline gene, possibly because of a read error. The chain recombines TRBV7-7 with TRBJ2-3, with 7 bases aligning to TRBD1. The CDR3 consists of 15 residues. Germline lookup yields CDR1 SSHAT and CDR2 FNYEAQ (reference sequence). The CDR3 reads CASSRGTGGTDTQYF. CDR3 bases: TGTGCTAGCAGCCGCGGAACAGGGGGCACAGATACGCAGTATTTT.